This T cell receptor beta chain emerged from a study of T-cell reconstitution after alpha-beta-depleted transplantation in children. Whole-study findings and limits: At around two months after transplant, the alpha-beta T cells were reportedly derived from several hundred expanded clones that came from non-depleted graft cells. A year post-transplant, T-cell counts and diversity derived mostly from newly produced T cells.

This clonotype appeared many times. Its cognate antigen is unknown. J gave up 2 bases and V 2 bases, and 12 bases lay outside the gene matches. Germline CDR1 reads MGHRA; CDR2 reads YSYEKL. The CDR3 consists of 18 residues. A library of TCRbeta sequences, prepared with unique molecular identifiers, was generated. One entry per CDR3 protein results from TCRdb running MiXCR on the PCR reads. The data contain 55,000 to 70,000 distinct CDR3 sequences, 11% of them seen just once; the ten biggest clones take up over 10%. The chain links TRBV4-1 to TRBJ2-3, with TRBD2 matching 8 bases. This sample comprised PBMCs, obtained before TCRalphabeta/CD19-depleted stem cell transplant. This clonotype was sampled from a boy aged 5 to 17 with acute myeloid leukemia, due to receive a stem cell transplant. CDR3 amino acids: CASSQFFGGASITDTQYF. CDR3 in DNA: TGCGCCAGCAGCCAATTCTTCGGGGGGGCCTCTATCACAGATACGCAGTATTTT.